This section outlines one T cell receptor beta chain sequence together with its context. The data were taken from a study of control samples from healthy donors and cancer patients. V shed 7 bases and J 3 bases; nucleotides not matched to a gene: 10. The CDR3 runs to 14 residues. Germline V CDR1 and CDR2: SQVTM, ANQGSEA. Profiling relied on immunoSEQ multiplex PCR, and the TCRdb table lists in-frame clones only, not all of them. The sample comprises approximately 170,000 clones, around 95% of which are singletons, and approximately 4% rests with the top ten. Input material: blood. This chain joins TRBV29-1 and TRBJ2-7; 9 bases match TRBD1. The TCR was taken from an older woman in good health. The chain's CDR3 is CSAQTTGGSYEQYF. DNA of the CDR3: TGCAGCGCCCAAACGACAGGGGGGAGCTACGAGCAGTACTTC.